This T cell receptor (beta chain) was recovered during a study of shared clonotypes between healthy human individuals. As defined, naive CD8 cells were CD45RO-negative and positively selected for CCR7, with terminally differentiated effector memory CD45RA+ cells excluded. Using immunoSEQ multiplex PCR, the repertoire was profiled, and TCRdb retains in-frame clones only, with some absent. This table has around 2,000,000 clones, approximately 94% appearing once. General observations from the study: Clonotypes which were not shared had lower generation probabilities than clonotypes that all four donors shared. Rarefaction curves obtained for sorted subsets showed sequencing incomplete despite large depth.

With regard to this clone: The antigen is unknown.

This CDR3 region has 13 residues. J lost 5 bases, V lost 5 bases, and 5 bases had no gene match. Germline V gene sequence: CDR1 SEHNR, CDR2 FQNEAQ (reference sequence). The rearrangement joins TRBV7-9 to TRBJ1-1; 7 bases are shared with TRBD1. This sequence was found in a man younger than 35 in good health. Sequenced sample: naive CD8+ T cells sorted from blood. CDR3 region: CASSRQGGTEAFF. The CDR3 bases are TGTGCCAGCAGCCGACAGGGAGGGACTGAAGCTTTCTTT. Full variable domain (missing parts from reference TRBV7-9 and TRBJ1-1): DTGVSQNPRHKITKRGQNVTFRCDPISEHNRLYWYRQTLGQGPEFLTYFQNEAQLEKSRLLSDRFSAERPKGSFSTLEIQRTEQGDSAMYLCASSRQGGTEAFFGQGTRLTVV.